This TCR beta chain is drawn from a study of molecular identifiers for immune sequencing clone quantification. Study-wide context: Four of five splits of RNA from approximately 22,000 or 94,000 naive CD8 cells were sequenced in replicates.

Libraries of naive CD8 cells were prepared from around 18,000 to 910,000 sorted cells using 10%, 30% or 50% RNA. Sorting selected naive CD8 T cells with a CD8+CD4-CCR7+CD45RA+ phenotype. Germline V lookup: CDR1 SQVTM, CDR2 ANQGSEA. The CDR3 is 12 amino acids. V lost 7 bases and J lost 5; bases outside the gene matches: 4. The authors built bulk TCR libraries by previously described methods with listed TCR primers. TCRdb re-analysed the PCR reads in MiXCR, keeping a single row per CDR3 protein. The profile shows over 550,000 distinct CDR3 sequences, over 25% of them singletons. This clonotype has a handful of counts.

What was sequenced was naive CD8+ T cells from blood, with Jurkat cell RNA spiked in. Regarding subset: FACS-sorted CD8+CD4-CCR7+CD45RA+ naive T cells. The chain links TRBV29-1 to TRBJ2-5; 10 nucleotides align to TRBD2. The TCR was taken from a human donor in good health. Some libraries in this study had Jurkat cell RNA spiked in. The CDR3 spells CSAGLADETQYF. The CDR3 DNA follows: TGCAGCGCCGGACTAGCGGATGAGACCCAGTACTTC.